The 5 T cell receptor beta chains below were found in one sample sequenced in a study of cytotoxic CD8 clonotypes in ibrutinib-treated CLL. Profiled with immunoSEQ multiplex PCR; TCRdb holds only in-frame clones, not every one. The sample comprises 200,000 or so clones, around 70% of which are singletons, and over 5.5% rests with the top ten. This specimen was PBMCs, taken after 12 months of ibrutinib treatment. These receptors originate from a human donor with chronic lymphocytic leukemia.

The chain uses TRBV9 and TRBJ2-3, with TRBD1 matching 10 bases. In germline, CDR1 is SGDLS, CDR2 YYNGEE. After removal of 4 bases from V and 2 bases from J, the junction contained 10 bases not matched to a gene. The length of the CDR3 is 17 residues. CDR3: CASSPHAGTGVTDTQYF. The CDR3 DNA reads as TGTGCCAGCAGCCCCCACGCCGGGACAGGGGTCACAGATACGCAGTATTTT.

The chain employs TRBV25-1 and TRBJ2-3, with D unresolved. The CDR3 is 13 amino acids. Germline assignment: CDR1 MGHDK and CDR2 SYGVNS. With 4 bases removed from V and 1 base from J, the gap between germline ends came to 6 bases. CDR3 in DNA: TGTGCCAGCAGTGCCGTGGGCACAGATACGCAGTATTTT. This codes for CASSAVGTDTQYF. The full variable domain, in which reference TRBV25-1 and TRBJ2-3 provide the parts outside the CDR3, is EADIYQTPRYLVIGTGKKITLECSQTMGHDKMYWYQQDPGMELHLIHYSYGVNSTEKGDLSSESTVSRIRTEHFPLTLESARPSHTSQYLCASSAVGTDTQYFGPGTRLTVL.

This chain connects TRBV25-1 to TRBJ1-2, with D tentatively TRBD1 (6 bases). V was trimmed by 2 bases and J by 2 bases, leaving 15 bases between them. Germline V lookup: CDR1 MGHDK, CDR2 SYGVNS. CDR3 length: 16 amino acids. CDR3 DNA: TGTGCCAGCAGTGAAGGGGGGGGCAGGCTCAACTATGGCTACACCTTC. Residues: CASSEGGGRLNYGYTF.

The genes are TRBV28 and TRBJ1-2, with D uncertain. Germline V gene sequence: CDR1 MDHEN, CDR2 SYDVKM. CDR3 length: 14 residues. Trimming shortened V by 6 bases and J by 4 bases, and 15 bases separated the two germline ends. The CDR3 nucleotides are TGTGCCAGCAGAAGTACAGAGGTGGGCTATGGCTACACCTTC. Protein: CASRSTEVGYGYTF.

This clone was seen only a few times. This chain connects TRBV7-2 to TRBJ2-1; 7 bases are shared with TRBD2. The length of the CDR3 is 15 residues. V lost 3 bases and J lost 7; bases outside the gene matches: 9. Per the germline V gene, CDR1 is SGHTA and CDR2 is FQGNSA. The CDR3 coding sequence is TGTGCCAGCAGCTTGCACCGGACTAGTGCAAATGAGCAGTTCTTC. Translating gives CASSLHRTSANEQFF.